Shown below are 20 T cell receptor beta chains from a single sample sequenced in a study of blood T cell repertoires in COVID-19. Produced via immunoSEQ multiplex PCR; TCRdb's table is partial and in-frame only. The sample lists about 220,000 clones; around 85% were seen once. Sequencing input: peripheral blood. Receptor source: a man aged 35 to 55 with acute or convalescent COVID-19.

The rearrangement links TRBV25-1 to TRBJ2-7; perhaps TRBD1 as D (5 bases). CDR1 is MGHDK, CDR2 SYGVNS, per germline. The ends were cut back, 4 bases at V and 4 bases at J, with 11 bases in the middle. The CDR3 totals 13 residues. As DNA, the CDR3 is TGTGCCAGCAGTGCTCCCGACAGTTACGAGCAGTACTTC. Protein product: CASSAPDSYEQYF.

The V and J genes are TRBV6-5 and TRBJ1-2; 7 nucleotides line up with TRBD1. Germline V gives CDR1 MNHEY, CDR2 SVGAGI. The CDR3 sequence is 16 residues long. J lost 4 bases, V lost 1 base, and 9 bases had no gene match. CDR3 DNA sequence: TGTGCCAGCAGTTACTGGGGGACAGTAAATACCTATGGCTACACCTTC. It codes for CASSYWGTVNTYGYTF.

The rearrangement joins TRBV11-2 to TRBJ2-1, with 7 bases fitting TRBD2. Germline V gene sequence: CDR1 SGHAT, CDR2 FQNNGV. This CDR3 is 16 amino acids long. Unmatched junction bases numbered 10, after V lost 6 bases and J lost 2 bases. Written as DNA, the CDR3 is TGTGCCAGCAGGCCAGGAGCGGGAAGGGCCTACAATGAGCAGTTCTTC. It yields the protein CASRPGAGRAYNEQFF.

The chain has TRBV5-4 and TRBJ2-7; no firm D call. This CDR3 contains 16 residues. The germline V gene has CDR1 SGHNT and CDR2 YYREEE (reference sequence). V shed 0 bases and J shed 0 bases, with 13 bases lying between them. CDR3 sequence: CASSLDPHRSSYEQYF. CDR3 DNA: TGTGCCAGCAGCTTGGACCCCCACAGAAGCTCCTACGAGCAGTACTTC.

This rearrangement joins TRBV15 to TRBJ1-4; D is perhaps TRBD1 (5 bases). V lost 6 bases and J 4 bases, leaving 6 bases between the germline ends. The CDR3 covers 12 residues. The germline CDR1 and CDR2 sequences are LNHNV and YYDKDF (reference sequence). This chain's CDR3 is CATRQDNEKLFF. The CDR3 DNA reads as TGTGCCACCAGACAGGATAATGAAAAACTGTTTTTT. The full variable domain, its missing parts supplied by reference TRBV15 and TRBJ1-4, is DAMVIQNPRYQVTQFGKPVTLSCSQTLNHNVMYWYQQKSSQAPKLLFHYYDKDFNNEADTPDNFQSRRPNTSFCFLDIRSPGLGDTAMYLCATRQDNEKLFFGSGTQLSVL.

J is TRBJ2-3 and V is TRBV29-1; 7 bases line up with TRBD1. Per germline, CDR1 SQVTM and CDR2 ANQGSEA. Losses at the gene ends were 8 bases for V and 6 bases for J; bases not matched to a gene: 5. The CDR3 has 11 amino acids. CDR3 region: CSILQGDTQYF. For the CDR3, the DNA is TGCAGCATCTTACAGGGGGATACGCAGTATTTT.

The chain joins TRBV28 to TRBJ2-4; TRBD1 might be the D (6 bases). Trimming removed 7 bases at V and 2 bases at J, with 12 bases between. There are 14 residues in the CDR3. Looked up from germline, CDR1 is MDHEN and CDR2 is SYDVKM. CDR3 DNA: TGTGCCAGCAATTCCCGGGACACCAAAAACATTCAGTACTTC. It codes for CASNSRDTKNIQYF. The whole variable domain, filled in from reference TRBV28 and TRBJ2-4, reads DVKVTQSSRYLVKRTGEKVFLECVQDMDHENMFWYRQDPGLGLRLIYFSYDVKMKEKGDIPEGYSVSREKKERFSLILESASTNQTSMYLCASNSRDTKNIQYFGAGTRLSVL.

The chain combines TRBV7-2 with TRBJ1-6; D might be TRBD1 (6 bases). Germline V CDR1 and CDR2: SGHTA, FQGNSA. The V and J ends lost 4 bases and 0 bases respectively, with 16 bases between them. The CDR3 consists of 18 residues. As DNA, the CDR3 is TGTGCCAGCAGCTCCCCGCAGGGGCGGAGCTCCTATAATTCACCCCTCCACTTT. Translated, it gives CASSSPQGRSSYNSPLHF.

V and J are TRBV27 and TRBJ2-3; 11 bases map to TRBD2. V dropped 5 bases and J dropped 4; count of bases not matched to a gene: 8. Germline V gene lookup returns CDR1 MNHEY and CDR2 SMNVEV (reference sequence). The CDR3 has 16 amino acids. Here the CDR3 reads CASSRLAGSYADTQYF. CDR3 DNA: TGTGCCAGCAGTCGACTAGCGGGAAGCTATGCAGATACGCAGTATTTT.

V usage is TRBV19 and J usage is TRBJ2-1, with no clear D. Germline V CDR1 and CDR2: LNHDA, SQIVND (reference sequence). The CDR3 extends over 13 amino acids. V was cut by 4 bases and J by 8 bases, with 12 bases left in between. The CDR3 nucleotides are TGTGCCAGTAGTACGACTCTTTCCCATGAGCAGTTCTTC. It specifies CASSTTLSHEQFF.

This chain links TRBV19 with TRBJ1-5, with 7 bases matching TRBD1. With V trimmed by 3 bases and J by 3 bases, 5 bases remained unmatched. CDR3 length: 15 residues. Germline lookup yields CDR1 LNHDA and CDR2 SQIVND (reference sequence). CDR3 DNA sequence: TGTGCCAGTAGTATTAGCAGGGGGAACAATCAGCCCCAGCATTTT. It yields the protein CASSISRGNNQPQHF.

This chain joins TRBV6-5 and TRBJ1-2; 10 nucleotides align to TRBD1. The junction had 6 bases not matched to a gene; V was cut back by 2 bases and J by 6 bases. Germline V CDR1 and CDR2: MNHEY, SVGAGI. The CDR3 totals 15 residues. CDR3 in amino acids: CASSYPGQGRNGYTF. The CDR3 DNA reads TGTGCCAGCAGTTACCCGGGACAGGGGAGGAATGGCTACACCTTC.

CDR3 sequence (DNA): TGTGCCAGCTCAGCCGACAGGGGATACGGCTATGGCTACACCTTC. It yields the protein CASSADRGYGYGYTF. J is TRBJ1-2 and V is TRBV18; TRBD1 aligns across 8 bases. The CDR3 sequence is 15 residues long. The J segment lost 4 bases and the V segment lost 5 bases, leaving 9 bases of the junction unmatched. Germline lookup yields CDR1 KGHSH and CDR2 LQKENI.

V usage is TRBV27 and J usage is TRBJ2-7, with 10 bases that match TRBD1. Germline V lookup: CDR1 MNHEY, CDR2 SMNVEV (reference sequence). CDR3 length equals 14 residues. The V and J ends lost 5 bases and 4 bases, in that order; junction bases with no gene match: 5. CDR3 in amino acids: CASSTTGGAYEQYF. Here the CDR3 DNA reads TGTGCCAGCAGTACGACAGGGGGCGCTTACGAGCAGTACTTC.

This chain links TRBV7-9 with TRBJ1-6; D unclear. Per germline, CDR1 SEHNR and CDR2 FQNEAQ (reference sequence). V lost 1 base, J lost 5 bases, and 6 bases lay in between. This CDR3 spans 14 amino acids. The CDR3 region has the DNA TGTGCCAGCAGCTTAGACAGCCATAATTCACCCCTCCACTTT. This gives the protein CASSLDSHNSPLHF.

The J gene is TRBJ2-3, the V gene TRBV7-9; weak D call: TRBD1 (6 bases). This CDR3 spans 15 amino acids. The V gene lost 8 bases and the J gene lost 2 bases, with 17 bases spanning the gap. Germline loops: CDR1 SEHNR, CDR2 FQNEAQ (reference sequence). The CDR3 DNA follows: TGTGCCAGCGGCCGGGACACAATTCCCACAGATACGCAGTATTTT. Protein product: CASGRDTIPTDTQYF. Drawing the rest from reference TRBV7-9 and TRBJ2-3, the complete variable domain is DTGVSQNPRHKITKRGQNVTFRCDPISEHNRLYWYRQTLGQGPEFLTYFQNEAQLEKSRLLSDRFSAERPKGSFSTLEIQRTEQGDSAMYLCASGRDTIPTDTQYFGPGTRLTVL.

The CDR3 sequence is CASSPRDSSHWEQFF. In DNA form, the CDR3 reads TGTGCCAGCAGCCCTCGGGATTCCTCCCACTGGGAGCAGTTCTTC. The chain recombines TRBV3-1 (or the pseudogene TRBV3-2) with TRBJ2-1; maybe TRBD2 (5 bases). Germline assignment: CDR1 LGHDT and CDR2 YNNKEL (reference sequence). Trimming cost V 4 bases and J 10 bases, with 20 bases left between them. This CDR3 comprises 15 residues.

CDR3 amino acids: CASSLMGTGYNEQFF. The CDR3 DNA reads TGTGCCAGCAGCTTGATGGGGACAGGGTACAATGAGCAGTTCTTC. The rearrangement joins TRBV5-8 to TRBJ2-1; 9 bases line up with TRBD1. V trimming: 1 base; J trimming: 4 bases; junction bases outside the gene matches: 3. The CDR3 is 15 amino acids. The germline V gene has CDR1 SGHTS and CDR2 YDEGEE. The entire variable domain, with the rest obtained from reference TRBV5-8 and TRBJ2-1, is as follows: EAGVTQSPTHLIKTRGQQATLRCSPISGHTSVYWYQQALGLGLQFLLWYDEGEERNRGNFPPRFSGRQFPNYSSELNVNALELEDSALYLCASSLMGTGYNEQFFGPGTRLTVL.

V usage is TRBV28 and J usage is TRBJ2-3; 7 bases match TRBD2. This CDR3 is 16 amino acids long. J lost 4 bases, V lost 8 bases, and 15 bases had no gene match. CDR1 and CDR2 from the germline V gene are MDHEN and SYDVKM. The DNA of the CDR3 is TGTGCCAGCGGGGGGAGGGGTAACCTAAGGGCAGATACGCAGTATTTT. Protein sequence: CASGGRGNLRADTQYF. The entire variable domain, with the rest obtained from reference TRBV28 and TRBJ2-3, is as follows: DVKVTQSSRYLVKRTGEKVFLECVQDMDHENMFWYRQDPGLGLRLIYFSYDVKMKEKGDIPEGYSVSREKKERFSLILESASTNQTSMYLCASGGRGNLRADTQYFGPGTRLTVL.

The chain is built from TRBV6-5 and TRBJ2-5; TRBD2 agrees at 9 bases. J gave up 0 bases and V 3 bases, and 5 bases lay outside the gene matches. Germline V gives CDR1 MNHEY, CDR2 SVGAGI. The CDR3 is 16 residues long. CDR3 in DNA: TGTGCCAGCAGTTATGGGGCGGGGGGGTACCAAGAGACCCAGTACTTC. This encodes CASSYGAGGYQETQYF.